Here is one T cell receptor (beta chain) with its context. Seattle patients were enrolled during active infection and followed longitudinally. As handled by the study authors: By means of reference gene primer amplification, nucleated cell counts were estimated. Sequencing used immunoSEQ multiplex PCR; TCRdb keeps in-frame clones, though not all of them. The V and J calls and clone size come from that table; D and trimming were worked out from the DNA. The table has 45,000 to 65,000 clones, over 70% seen once; the top ten hold about a tenth. The CDR3 is 15 amino acids. The germline CDR1 and CDR2 sequences are LNHDA and SQIVND (reference sequence). The J segment lost 0 bases and the V segment lost 6 bases, leaving 7 bases of the junction unmatched. The data were taken from a study of blood T cell repertoires in COVID-19.

The source material was peripheral blood. The chain combines TRBV19 with TRBJ1-1, with 7 bases lining up with TRBD1. This clonotype was obtained from a man aged 30 to 45 with COVID-19, enrolled during active disease. The chain's CDR3 is CASSSAGTVNTEAFF. As DNA, the CDR3 is TGTGCCAGTAGCTCGGCCGGGACAGTGAACACTGAAGCTTTCTTT.